These 22 T cell receptor beta chains originate from one sample sequenced in a study of T-cell memory formation after mild COVID-19. TCRdb reanalysed the 5' RACE reads using MiXCR and keeps one entry per CDR3 protein. The table lists roughly 160,000 distinct CDR3 sequences, 10% to 15% of them singletons. The specimen was PBMCs or a T cell subset sorted from them (not recorded which). All receptors come from a man in his late teens or twenties who had mild COVID-19 (a few samples of this study predate the infection). Cell type and time point are not known.

The chain carries TRBV5-1 and TRBJ1-1; D perhaps matches TRBD1 (6 bases). The CDR3 loop spans 16 amino acids. The germline V and J ends were trimmed by 3 bases and 0 bases, with 15 bases remaining between them. Germline CDR1 SGHRS, CDR2 YFSETQ. Written as DNA, the CDR3 is TGCGCCAGCAGCTCCTTGACAGGCCCCATGAACACTGAAGCTTTCTTT. Its translation: CASSSLTGPMNTEAFF. Based on the CDR3 plus reference TRBV5-1 and TRBJ1-1, the full variable domain is KAGVTQTPRYLIKTRGQQVTLSCSPISGHRSVSWYQQTPGQGLQFLFEYFSETQRNKGNFPGRFSGRQFSNSRSEMNVSTLELGDSALYLCASSSLTGPMNTEAFFGQGTRLTVV.

V and J are TRBV12-3 or TRBV12-4 and TRBJ1-1; 8 bases map to TRBD1. The CDR3 is 15 residues long. J gave up 5 bases and V 2 bases, and 7 bases lay outside the gene matches. This CDR3 is CASSLREDRATEAFF. For the CDR3, the DNA is TGTGCCAGCAGTTTACGTGAGGACAGGGCAACTGAAGCTTTCTTT.

V gene TRBV4-2 combines with J gene TRBJ2-7; weak D call: TRBD1 (5 bases). The CDR3 has 15 residues. From germline, CDR1 is LGHNA and CDR2 YNFKEQ. Trimming pared 4 bases from V and 2 bases from J, leaving 15 bases between. The CDR3 sequence: CASSLLSQGAYEQYF. CDR3 coding DNA: TGTGCCAGCAGCCTTCTCTCGCAAGGGGCCTACGAGCAGTACTTC.

The sample holds a few counts of this clonotype. The chain links TRBV7-2 to TRBJ2-6; perhaps TRBD2 as D (5 bases). V was cut by 5 bases and J by 2 bases, with 10 bases left in between. The length of the CDR3 is 15 residues. Germline V gives CDR1 SGHTA, CDR2 FQGNSA. The CDR3 DNA reads TGTGCCAGCAGCGGAGGACGGACTGGGGCCAACGTCCTGACTTTC. Protein product: CASSGGRTGANVLTF.

This chain connects TRBV5-1 to TRBJ1-2; D possibly corresponds to TRBD1 (6 bases). Trimming took off 5 bases at V and 0 bases at J, with 11 bases between the two ends. CDR1 is SGHRS, CDR2 YFSETQ, per germline. The CDR3 is 14 residues long. The CDR3 sequence: CASSRQDSNYGYTF. CDR3 nucleotide sequence: TGCGCCAGCAGTCGACAGGATTCTAACTATGGCTACACCTTC. Using reference TRBV5-1 and TRBJ1-2 for the parts outside the CDR3, the full variable domain is KAGVTQTPRYLIKTRGQQVTLSCSPISGHRSVSWYQQTPGQGLQFLFEYFSETQRNKGNFPGRFSGRQFSNSRSEMNVSTLELGDSALYLCASSRQDSNYGYTFGSGTRLTVV.

The sample holds a few counts of this clonotype. The J gene is TRBJ2-5, the V gene TRBV25-1; D gene ambiguous. This CDR3 is 15 amino acids long. The germline V gene encodes CDR1 MGHDK and CDR2 SYGVNS. V lost 5 bases, J lost 5 bases, and 18 bases lay in between. The CDR3 region is CASSSTLGSQETQYF. The CDR3 coding sequence is TGTGCCAGCAGTTCTACCCTTGGCAGTCAGGAGACCCAGTACTTC.

There are many counts of this clonotype. The chain joins TRBV5-1 to TRBJ2-3; D is uncertain. The CDR3 covers 14 residues. With 4 bases removed from V and 1 base from J, the gap between germline ends came to 10 bases. Germline V lookup: CDR1 SGHRS, CDR2 YFSETQ. Written as DNA, the CDR3 is TGCGCCAGCAGCCCGGGTCGCGGCACAGATACGCAGTATTTT. Translation: CASSPGRGTDTQYF. Drawing the rest from reference TRBV5-1 and TRBJ2-3, the complete variable domain is KAGVTQTPRYLIKTRGQQVTLSCSPISGHRSVSWYQQTPGQGLQFLFEYFSETQRNKGNFPGRFSGRQFSNSRSEMNVSTLELGDSALYLCASSPGRGTDTQYFGPGTRLTVL.

This clonotype occurred many times. The chain couples TRBV5-1 to TRBJ1-1; tentative D call: TRBD1 (6 bases). The V end lost 4 bases, the J end lost 1 base, and 11 bases lay between the germline ends. The CDR3 length is 14 residues. Germline V gene data show CDR1 as SGHRS and CDR2 as YFSETQ. The CDR3 loop reads CASSTWTANTEAFF. The CDR3 nucleotides are TGCGCCAGCAGCACATGGACAGCGAACACTGAAGCTTTCTTT.

The chain links TRBV20-1 to TRBJ1-2; 8 nucleotides align to TRBD1. V was clipped by 5 bases and J by 7 bases; unmatched bases: 9. Per germline, CDR1 DFQATT and CDR2 SNEGSKA (reference sequence). This CDR3 comprises 13 residues. DNA of the CDR3: TGCAGTGCTCCCGGACAGGGAACTGTTGGCTACACCTTC. Its protein product is CSAPGQGTVGYTF.

The CDR3 here is CASSDDRSTEAFF. CDR3 sequence (DNA): TGTGCCAGCAGTGATGATCGGAGCACTGAAGCTTTCTTT. The rearrangement joins TRBV2 to TRBJ1-1, with D unclear. The germline V gene has CDR1 SNHLY and CDR2 FYNNEI. The CDR3 loop spans 13 amino acids. The V end was cut by 3 bases, the J end by 4 bases, with 9 bases between.

This chain joins TRBV4-1 and TRBJ2-3; unclear D gene. Trimming took off 5 bases at V and 1 base at J, with 13 bases between the two ends. The CDR3 is made up of 15 amino acids. The germline gives CDR1 MGHRA, CDR2 YSYEKL. This CDR3 is CASSSHTSRTDTQYF. CDR3 sequence (DNA): TGCGCCAGCAGCTCCCATACGAGCCGCACAGATACGCAGTATTTT.

This clonotype was counted a few times. CDR3 region: CASSQGPSGVRVEQFF. DNA of the CDR3: TGTGCCAGCAGCCAAGGGCCTAGCGGGGTGCGGGTTGAGCAGTTCTTC. V and J are TRBV3-1 and TRBJ2-1; TRBD2 matches 9 bases. CDR3 length: 16 residues. V was clipped by 1 base and J by 9 bases; unmatched bases: 10. Per the germline V gene, CDR1 is LGHDT and CDR2 is YNNKEL (reference sequence).

This clonotype was observed a few times. V is TRBV15 and J is TRBJ1-2; unclear D gene. This CDR3 is built from 16 residues. Trimming removed 3 bases at V and 4 bases at J, with 18 bases between. Germline V gives CDR1 LNHNV, CDR2 YYDKDF (reference sequence). The DNA of the CDR3 is TGTGCCACCAGCAGCCGAGGAGGGAGTCAGTCCTATGGCTACACCTTC. Translation gives CATSSRGGSQSYGYTF.

The chain carries TRBV19 and TRBJ2-1; D gene unclear. Per the germline V gene, CDR1 is LNHDA and CDR2 is SQIVND (reference sequence). Trimming pared 1 base from V and 9 bases from J, leaving 13 bases between. The length of the CDR3 is 14 residues. The CDR3, as DNA: TGTGCCAGTAGTATAGGGATAGGAAGCCTTGAGCAGTTCTTC. Protein sequence: CASSIGIGSLEQFF.

The genes are TRBV3-2 and TRBJ1-6; the D call of TRBD1 is as the table states it, not checked on the DNA. TRBV3-2 has pseudogene status. The CDR3 runs to 17 residues. DNA of the CDR3: TGTGCCAGCAGCCACAGGGGGTTCGGTACGTGGAATTCACCCCTCCACTTT. As protein: CASSHRGFGTWNSPLHF.

J is TRBJ2-7 and V is TRBV4-1; 11 nucleotides line up with TRBD1. The CDR3 runs to 17 residues. The trim removed 3 bases at V and 7 bases at J, leaving 14 bases unmatched. Germline CDR1 is MGHRA and CDR2 is YSYEKL. The CDR3 nucleotides read TGCGCCAGCAGCCAGAGCACGGCCGGACAGGGGGCAAGGGAGCAGTACTTC. The encoded protein is CASSQSTAGQGAREQYF.

In its sample, this clonotype was seen a few times. The chain is built from TRBV5-1 and TRBJ2-3; TRBD1 might be the D (6 bases). CDR3 length: 14 residues. V was cut by 0 bases and J by 6 bases, with 11 bases left in between. The germline CDR1 and CDR2 sequences are SGHRS and YFSETQ. CDR3 nucleotides: TGCGCCAGCAGCTTGGGGGACATTTATGATACGCAGTATTTT. Residues: CASSLGDIYDTQYF.

The chain has TRBV7-9 and TRBJ1-3; perhaps TRBD1 as D (6 bases). The germline V and J ends were trimmed by 5 bases and 0 bases, with 14 bases remaining between them. CDR3 length equals 16 residues. Germline CDR1 is SEHNR and CDR2 is FQNEAQ (reference sequence). The CDR3 loop reads CASSHRWTVSGNTIYF. The CDR3 coding sequence is TGTGCCAGCAGCCACCGCTGGACAGTCTCTGGAAACACCATATATTTT.

This clonotype was seen more than once but under ten times. The chain carries TRBV5-1 and TRBJ2-3; the match to TRBD2 covers 16 bases. Trimming at V came to 4 bases and at J to 3 bases, leaving 8 bases not matched to a gene. The CDR3 has 18 amino acids. Germline values: CDR1 SGHRS, CDR2 YFSETQ. The CDR3 sequence: CASSLGLAGGLVTDTQYF. The CDR3 coding sequence is TGCGCCAGCAGCCTGGGACTAGCGGGGGGGCTGGTGACAGATACGCAGTATTTT.

The genes are TRBV15 and TRBJ2-1, with 8 positions matching TRBD2. Germline CDR1 is LNHNV and CDR2 is YYDKDF (reference sequence). This CDR3 is 19 amino acids long. The trim removed 3 bases at V and 4 bases at J, leaving 17 bases unmatched. The CDR3 loop reads CATSSDESGGKPRYNEQFF. The CDR3 DNA is TGTGCCACCAGCAGTGACGAGAGCGGGGGAAAACCGAGGTACAATGAGCAGTTCTTC.

This clonotype came up a few times. The CDR3: CASSYQLAVTGELFF. The CDR3 region has the DNA TGTGCCAGCAGTTATCAACTAGCAGTCACCGGGGAGCTGTTTTTT. V is TRBV6-5 and J is TRBJ2-2, with D possibly being TRBD2 (6 bases). Germline-derived CDR1 and CDR2 are MNHEY and SVGAGI. The CDR3 spans 15 residues. V shed 3 bases and J shed 4 bases, with 12 bases lying between them.

This chain uses TRBV5-5 with TRBJ2-1, with D uncertain. The CDR3 extends over 11 amino acids. Germline CDR1 reads SGHKS; CDR2 reads YYEKEE (reference sequence). Trimming stripped 0 bases from V and 10 bases from J, with 5 bases between. Here the CDR3 DNA reads TGTGCCAGCAGCTTGGGCCGGGAGCAGTTCTTC. Its protein product is CASSLGREQFF.